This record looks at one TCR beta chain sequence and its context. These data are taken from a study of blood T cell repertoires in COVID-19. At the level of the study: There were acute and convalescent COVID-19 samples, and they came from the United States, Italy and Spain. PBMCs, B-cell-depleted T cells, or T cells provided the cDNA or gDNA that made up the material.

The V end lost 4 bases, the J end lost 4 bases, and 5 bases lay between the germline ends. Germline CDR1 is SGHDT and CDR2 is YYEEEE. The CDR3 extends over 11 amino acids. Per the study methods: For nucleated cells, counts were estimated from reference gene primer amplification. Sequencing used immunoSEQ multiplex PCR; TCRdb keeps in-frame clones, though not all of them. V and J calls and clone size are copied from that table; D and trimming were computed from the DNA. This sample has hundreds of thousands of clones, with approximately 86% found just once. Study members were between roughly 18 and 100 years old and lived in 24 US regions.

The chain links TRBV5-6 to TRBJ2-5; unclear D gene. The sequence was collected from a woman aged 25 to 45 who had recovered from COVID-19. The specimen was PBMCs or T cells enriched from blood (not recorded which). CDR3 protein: CASSDRETQYF. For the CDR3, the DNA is TGTGCCAGCAGCGATAGAGAGACCCAGTACTTC.